This T cell receptor beta chain comes out of a study of regulatory T cells in long-lasting Graves disease. Study conclusions and caveats: Lower TCR diversity was seen in persistent Graves' patients than in newly diagnosed ones.

The authors built TCR beta libraries using iRepertoire HTBI primers and Arm-PCR of CDR3 regions. TCRdb passed the multiplex PCR reads through MiXCR, listing each CDR3 protein once. The sample has 650,000 to 850,000 distinct CDR3 sequences; about 30% are singletons. This clonotype was found many times. Its target is not known. Deletions cut 1 base from V and 3 bases from J, with 7 bases between. This CDR3 is built from 13 residues. Per germline, CDR1 GTSNPN and CDR2 SVGIG (reference sequence). Time point in this sample: persistent/refractory GD, antithyroid drugs over 5 years with positive TRAb. PBMCs provided the RNA from which the TCR library was made.

The origin of this receptor is a female donor with Graves disease. V is TRBV30 and J is TRBJ1-5; weak D call: TRBD1 (5 bases). This specimen consisted of peripheral blood mononuclear cells (PBMCs), obtained when the disease was refractory, from a patient treated with antithyroid drugs. The CDR3 DNA reads TGTGCCTGGAGTGCGGACATCAATCAGCCCCAGCATTTT. Its protein product is CAWSADINQPQHF.